This entry features one T cell receptor (beta chain) sequence. Profiling relied on immunoSEQ multiplex PCR, and the TCRdb table lists in-frame clones only, not all of them. This table holds 250,000 or so clones, 80% to 90% found once. The sample belongs to a study of blood T cell repertoires in COVID-19. CDR1 is MDHEN and CDR2 is SYDVKM in the germline V gene. Losses at the gene ends were 7 bases for V and 2 bases for J; bases not matched to a gene: 6. The CDR3 spans 15 residues. Sequences were obtained from peripheral blood. V is TRBV28 and J is TRBJ1-5; TRBD1 matches 9 bases. The sequence derives from a man younger than 45 with COVID-19, enrolled during active disease. CDR3 DNA sequence: TGTGCCAGCACCCCCGGGGACAGGGGCAATCAGCCCCAGCATTTT. Translating it yields CASTPGDRGNQPQHF.